The rows below give T cell receptor beta chains drawn from one sample of a study of T cell changes during pregnancy in multiple sclerosis. This table comes from immunoSEQ multiplex PCR, and its TCRdb copy is limited to in-frame clones, with some not included. Of about 100,000 clones in the sample, approximately 93% were seen once. The sequencing used peripheral blood, collected after pregnancy. The receptors were sampled from a female donor with multiple sclerosis, enrolled in a pregnancy study. Each CDR3 is given with its conserved first and last residue. D genes are given only for firm matches. Clone size is given for some rows only: seen once, a few or many times, or a class if the clone is expanded.

>-|TRBV5-1|-|14|TRBJ1-6
TGCGCCAGCAGCGAAGACCGGGGTTTGATTCCCCTCCACTTT
CASSEDRGLIPLHF
>TRBD1|TRBV4-1|-|16|TRBJ1-4
TGCGCCAGCAGCCAAGGATCCGGGGACAGGGCTGAAAAACTGTTTTTT
CASSQGSGDRAEKLFF
>-|TRBV27|once|15|TRBJ1-2
TGTGCCAGCAGTTTATCGGTACAGGGAAGATCAGGCTACACCTTC
CASSLSVQGRSGYTF
>TRBD1|TRBV9|-|14|TRBJ2-5
TGTGCCAGCAGCGAACAGGGGAGCCAAGAGACCCAGTACTTC
CASSEQGSQETQYF
>-|TRBV5-4|-|11|TRBJ2-7
TGTGCCAGCAGCTCATCCTACGAGCAGTACTTC
CASSSSYEQYF
>-|TRBV6-1|-|15|TRBJ2-7
TGTGCCAGCAGGATAGTGACAGGTATGATAGGCGAGCAGTACTTC
CASRIVTGMIGEQYF
>TRBD1|TRBV19|-|16|TRBJ1-2
TGTGCCAGTAAGGACCTCGCTGGACAGGGTCACTATGGCTACACCTTC
CASKDLAGQGHYGYTF
>-|TRBV9|once|17|TRBJ1-2
TGTGCCAGCAGCGTAGGGGGTTGGACAGAGCCTAACTATGGCTACACCTTC
CASSVGGWTEPNYGYTF
>TRBD2|TRBV4-2|-|15|TRBJ2-5
TGTGCCAGCAGCCCCAGCCCCCGGGGGGAGGAGACCCAGTACTTC
CASSPSPRGEETQYF
>-|TRBV2|few|15|TRBJ2-2
TGTGCCAGCAGTCTGGCAGGAGGGTTAGGGGGGGAGCTGTTTTTT
CASSLAGGLGGELFF
>TRBD1|TRBV6-1|-|13|TRBJ2-7
TGTGCCAGCAGCCCCGGGACAGAGTACGAGCAGTACTTC
CASSPGTEYEQYF
>-|TRBV6-5|-|15|TRBJ1-6
TGTGCCAGCAGTTTATTCCAGGGATTTAATTCACCCCTCCACTTT
CASSLFQGFNSPLHF
>TRBD1|TRBV6-5|-|13|TRBJ1-1
TGTGCCAGCATACAGGGCAGGGGGACTGAAGCTTTCTTT
CASIQGRGTEAFF
>-|TRBV15|-|14|TRBJ1-2
TGTGCCACGGCGGGGGACGGGGCTCTTGATGGCTACACCTTC
CATAGDGALDGYTF
>-|TRBV9|-|13|TRBJ2-7
TGTGCCAGCGCGGCAGGGGACACCTACGAGCAGTACTTC
CASAAGDTYEQYF
>TRBD1|TRBV5-4|-|17|TRBJ2-7
TGTGCCAGCAGCTCCCCAATGAGGGGACAGGTCCTTCGTGAGCAGTACTTC
CASSSPMRGQVLREQYF
>TRBD1|TRBV7-6|-|16|TRBJ2-6
TGTGCCAGCAGGTCACCGGGACAGCATTATGGCAACGTCCTGACTTTC
CASRSPGQHYGNVLTF
>TRBD2|TRBV2|-|18|TRBJ2-3
TGTGCCAGCAGTGTACTGGGGGTAGCGGGGGGAACCACAGATACGCAGTATTTT
CASSVLGVAGGTTDTQYF
>TRBD2|TRBV11-2|-|17|TRBJ2-7
TGTGCCAGCAGCTTCTTTGTGGGGACTAGCGGAGCCTACGAGCAGTACTTC
CASSFFVGTSGAYEQYF
>TRBD2|TRBV4-1|-|19|TRBJ2-7
TGCGCCAGCAGCCACCCCGGGACTAGCGGGGGGGCCAATCTCTACGAGCAGTACTTC
CASSHPGTSGGANLYEQYF
>TRBD1|TRBV2|-|15|TRBJ2-2
TGTGCCAGCGTTTGGGGACAGGGTAATACCGGGGAGCTGTTTTTT
CASVWGQGNTGELFF
>TRBD1|TRBV5-8|once|17|TRBJ1-1
TGTGCCAGCAGCCCTCCGGGACAGGGTAAGACGTCCCTGGAAGCTTTCTTT
CASSPPGQGKTSLEAFF
>-|TRBV5-4|-|14|TRBJ1-5
TGTGCCAGCAGCTTAGGCGGCTACAATCAGCCCCAGCATTTT
CASSLGGYNQPQHF
>-|TRBV2|-|14|TRBJ1-6
TGTGCCAGCAGTGAACAGGGCCGTAGATCACCCCTCCACTTT
CASSEQGRRSPLHF
>-|TRBV19|-|14|TRBJ1-2
TGTGCCAGTACCCTAGAGGGTAGTTTGGGCGGCTACACCTTC
CASTLEGSLGGYTF
>-|TRBV9|-|16|TRBJ2-3
TGTGCCAGCAGCGTAGAAGGGGTTAGCCCGACAGATACGCAGTATTTT
CASSVEGVSPTDTQYF
>TRBD1|TRBV2|-|14|TRBJ1-4
TGTGCCAGCAGTACAGGGGTGGATCGTGAAAAACTGTTTTTT
CASSTGVDREKLFF
>-|TRBV6-1|-|14|TRBJ2-1
TGTGCCAGCAGTGTGTTGGACACAAACAATGAGCAGTTCTTC
CASSVLDTNNEQFF
>TRBD1|TRBV6-1|-|13|TRBJ2-1
TGTGCCAGCAGTGGGGACAGGGACAATGAGCAGTTCTTC
CASSGDRDNEQFF
>TRBD1|TRBV7-4|-|16|TRBJ1-5
TGTGCCAGCAGCTTAGTGTTGGGACAGGGCAATCAGCCCCAGCATTTT
CASSLVLGQGNQPQHF
>TRBD1|TRBV5-5|-|15|TRBJ2-7
TGTGCCAGCAGCTTCCGGGACAGGGGCTCCTACGAGCAGTACTTC
CASSFRDRGSYEQYF